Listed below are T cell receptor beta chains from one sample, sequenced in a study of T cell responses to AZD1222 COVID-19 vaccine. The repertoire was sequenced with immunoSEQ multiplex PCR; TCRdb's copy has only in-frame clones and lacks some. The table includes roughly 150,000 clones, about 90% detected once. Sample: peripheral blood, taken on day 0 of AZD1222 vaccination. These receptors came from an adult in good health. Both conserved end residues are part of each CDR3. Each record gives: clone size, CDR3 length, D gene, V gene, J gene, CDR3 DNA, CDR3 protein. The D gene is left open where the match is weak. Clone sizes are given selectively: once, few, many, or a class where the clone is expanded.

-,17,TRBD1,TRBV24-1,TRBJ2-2,TGTGCCACGAAAAGCCAGGACAGGGGCCTTAACACCGGGGAGCTGTTTTTT,CATKSQDRGLNTGELFF
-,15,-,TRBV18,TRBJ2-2,TGTGCCAGCTCACCATGGGGAGGAAGAACCGGGGAGCTGTTTTTT,CASSPWGGRTGELFF
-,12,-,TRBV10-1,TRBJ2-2,TGCGCCAGCAGTGTGAGCACCGGGGAGCTGTTTTTT,CASSVSTGELFF
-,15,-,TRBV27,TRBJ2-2,TGTGCCAGCAGCCCGGGTCAGACTTACACCGGGGAGCTGTTTTTT,CASSPGQTYTGELFF
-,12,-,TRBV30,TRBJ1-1,TGTGCCTGGACTAGATGGAACACTGAAGCTTTCTTT,CAWTRWNTEAFF
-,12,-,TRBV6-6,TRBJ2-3,TGTGCCAGCAGTTACGGGCCCGATACGCAGTATTTT,CASSYGPDTQYF
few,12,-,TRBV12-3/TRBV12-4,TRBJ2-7,TGTGCCAGCAGTTTGGGCATCCACGAGCAGTACTTC,CASSLGIHEQYF
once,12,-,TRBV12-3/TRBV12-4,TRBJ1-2,TGTGCCAGCAGTTTACCGGGACTCATCTACACCTTC,CASSLPGLIYTF
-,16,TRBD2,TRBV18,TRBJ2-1,TGTGCCAGCTCACCGGTCAGCGGGAGATTCGACAATGAGCAGTTCTTC,CASSPVSGRFDNEQFF
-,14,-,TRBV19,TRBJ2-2,TGTGCCAGTAGTAAAGACTATCTAGCCGGGGAGCTGTTTTTT,CASSKDYLAGELFF
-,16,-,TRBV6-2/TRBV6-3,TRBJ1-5,TGTGCCAGCAGTCACGATGTGGGGTCTGGTAATCAGCCCCAGCATTTT,CASSHDVGSGNQPQHF
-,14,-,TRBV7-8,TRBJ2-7,TGTGCCAGCAGCTTAAACCGAGATAACTACGAGCAGTACTTC,CASSLNRDNYEQYF
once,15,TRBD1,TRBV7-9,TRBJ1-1,TGTGCCAGCAGCTCCCGACAGGGGTGGACCACTGAAGCTTTCTTT,CASSSRQGWTTEAFF
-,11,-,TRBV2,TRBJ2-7,TGTGCCAGCAGTCAACAGTACGAGCAGTACTTC,CASSQQYEQYF
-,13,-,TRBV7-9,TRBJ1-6,TGTGCCAGCAGCTTAGGCCAGAATTCACCCCTCCACTTT,CASSLGQNSPLHF
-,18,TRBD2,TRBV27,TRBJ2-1,TGTGCCAGTGGACTAGCGGGAGGCGTCTCAATTTCCTACAATGAGCAGTTCTTC,CASGLAGGVSISYNEQFF
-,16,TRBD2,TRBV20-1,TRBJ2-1,TGCAGTGCTAGTCCCGCCGCTAGCGGCTATTACAATGAGCAGTTCTTC,CSASPAASGYYNEQFF
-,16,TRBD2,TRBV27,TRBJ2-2,TGTGCCAGCAGTAGCCAAAGCGGGACCTACACCGGGGAGCTGTTTTTT,CASSSQSGTYTGELFF
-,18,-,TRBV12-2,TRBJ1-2,TGTGCAAGTCGCTTAGTGAGGAGGGGACCAATACCCCGATATGGCTACACCTTC,CASRLVRRGPIPRYGYTF
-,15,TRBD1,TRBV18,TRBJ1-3,TGTGCCAGCTCACCATCCGGGACAGGGTTCAACACCATATATTTT,CASSPSGTGFNTIYF
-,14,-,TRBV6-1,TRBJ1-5,TGTGCCAGCAGTGGAGGGACTCAGGCTCAGCCCCAGCATTTT,CASSGGTQAQPQHF
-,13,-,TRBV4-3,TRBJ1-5,TGCGCCAGCAGCCTAAATAGCAATCAGCCCCAGCATTTT,CASSLNSNQPQHF
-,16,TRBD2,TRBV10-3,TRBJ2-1,TGTGCCACCCGTGAGACTAGCACTGGCCCAACGGAGGAGCAGTTCTTC,CATRETSTGPTEEQFF
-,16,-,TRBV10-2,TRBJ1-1,TGCGCCAGCAGTGACCGGAGTCCTGTATCAAACACTGAAGCTTTCTTT,CASSDRSPVSNTEAFF
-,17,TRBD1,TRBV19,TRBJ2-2,TGTGCCAGTACCCACTGGGGTCCAGGGGGTAATACCGGGGAGCTGTTTTTT,CASTHWGPGGNTGELFF
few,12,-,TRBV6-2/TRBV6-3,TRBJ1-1,TGTGCCAGCAGTTACTGGAACACTGAAGCTTTCTTT,CASSYWNTEAFF
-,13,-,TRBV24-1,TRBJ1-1,TGTGCCACCAGTGACACCTCCACGTTGGAAGCTTTCTTT,CATSDTSTLEAFF
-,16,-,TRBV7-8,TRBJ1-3,TGTGCCAGCAGCCTACACTCGGGGGCCTATGGAAACACCATATATTTT,CASSLHSGAYGNTIYF
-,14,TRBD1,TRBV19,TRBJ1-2,TGTGCCAGTAGTATCGACAGGGGTCACTATGGCTACACCTTC,CASSIDRGHYGYTF